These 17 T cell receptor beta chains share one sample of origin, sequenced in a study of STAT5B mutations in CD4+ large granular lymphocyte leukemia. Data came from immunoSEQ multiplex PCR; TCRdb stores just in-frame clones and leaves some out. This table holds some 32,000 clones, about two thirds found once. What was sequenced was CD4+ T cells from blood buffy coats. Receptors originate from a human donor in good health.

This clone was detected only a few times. The CDR3 DNA is TGTGCCAGCGGGAGCTCCTACGAGCAGTACGTC. It is translated as CASGSSYEQYV. This rearrangement joins TRBV21-1 to TRBJ2-7; the table assigns TRBD2, which was not confirmed against the DNA. TRBV21-1 is labeled a pseudogene. The CDR3 totals 11 residues.

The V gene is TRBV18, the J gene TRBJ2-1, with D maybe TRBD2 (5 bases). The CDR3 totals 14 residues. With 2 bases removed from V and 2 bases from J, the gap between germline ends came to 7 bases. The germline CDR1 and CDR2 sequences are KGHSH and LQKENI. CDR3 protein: CASSPVSAYNEQFF. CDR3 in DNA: TGTGCCAGCTCACCAGTTAGCGCCTACAATGAGCAGTTCTTC.

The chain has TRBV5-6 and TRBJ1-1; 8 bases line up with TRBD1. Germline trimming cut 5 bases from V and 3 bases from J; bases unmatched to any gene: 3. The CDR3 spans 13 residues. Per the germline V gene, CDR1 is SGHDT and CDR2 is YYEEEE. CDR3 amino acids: CASRSTGDTEAFF. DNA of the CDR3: TGTGCCAGCAGGTCGACAGGGGACACTGAAGCTTTCTTT.

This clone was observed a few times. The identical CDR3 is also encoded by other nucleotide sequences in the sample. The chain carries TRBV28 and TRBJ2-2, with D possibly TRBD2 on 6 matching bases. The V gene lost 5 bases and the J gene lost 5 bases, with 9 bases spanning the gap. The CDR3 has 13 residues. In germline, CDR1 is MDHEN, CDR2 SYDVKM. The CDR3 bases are TGTGCCAGCAGTGGACTACCAACCGGGGAGCTGTTTTTT. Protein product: CASSGLPTGELFF.

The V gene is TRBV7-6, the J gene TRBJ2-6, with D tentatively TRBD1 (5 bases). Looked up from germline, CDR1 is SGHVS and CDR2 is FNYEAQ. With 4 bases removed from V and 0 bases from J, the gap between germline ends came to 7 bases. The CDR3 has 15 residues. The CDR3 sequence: CASSSTVSGANVLTF. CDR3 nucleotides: TGTGCCAGCAGCTCGACAGTCTCTGGGGCCAACGTCCTGACTTTC.

The CDR3 loop is CASSLRTSGAQTDTQYF. The CDR3 coding sequence is TGCGCCAGCAGCTTGAGGACTAGCGGGGCCCAAACAGATACGCAGTATTTT. V gene TRBV5-1 combines with J gene TRBJ2-3, with 12 nucleotides matching TRBD2. CDR3 length: 17 residues. J lost 3 bases, V lost 1 base, and 6 bases had no gene match. Germline lookup yields CDR1 SGHRS and CDR2 YFSETQ.

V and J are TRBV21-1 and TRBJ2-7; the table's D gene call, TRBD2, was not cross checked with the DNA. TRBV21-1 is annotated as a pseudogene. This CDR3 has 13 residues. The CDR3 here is CASSPGLGCGQYF. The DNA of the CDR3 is TGTGCCAGCAGCCCGGGACTAGGGTGTGGGCAGTACTTC.

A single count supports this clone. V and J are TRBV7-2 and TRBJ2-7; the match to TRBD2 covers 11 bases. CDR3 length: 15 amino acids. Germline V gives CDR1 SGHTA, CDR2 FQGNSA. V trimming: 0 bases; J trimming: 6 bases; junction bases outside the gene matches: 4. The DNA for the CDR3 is TGTGCCAGCAGCTTAGCGCGGCTAGCGGGAGGCGAGCAGTACTTC. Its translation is CASSLARLAGGEQYF.

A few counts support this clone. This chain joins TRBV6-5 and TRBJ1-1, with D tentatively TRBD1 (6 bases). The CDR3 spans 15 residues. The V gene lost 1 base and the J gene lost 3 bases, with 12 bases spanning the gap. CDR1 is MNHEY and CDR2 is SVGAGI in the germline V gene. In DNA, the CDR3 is TGTGCCAGCAGTTACTTGTCCGGGGGCGACACTGAAGCTTTCTTT. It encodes CASSYLSGGDTEAFF.

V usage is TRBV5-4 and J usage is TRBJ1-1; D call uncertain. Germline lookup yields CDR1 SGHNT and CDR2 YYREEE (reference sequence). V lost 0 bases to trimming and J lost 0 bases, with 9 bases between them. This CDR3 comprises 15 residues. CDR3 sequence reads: CASSLGWSVNTEAFF. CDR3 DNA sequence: TGTGCCAGCAGCTTGGGGTGGTCGGTGAACACTGAAGCTTTCTTT.

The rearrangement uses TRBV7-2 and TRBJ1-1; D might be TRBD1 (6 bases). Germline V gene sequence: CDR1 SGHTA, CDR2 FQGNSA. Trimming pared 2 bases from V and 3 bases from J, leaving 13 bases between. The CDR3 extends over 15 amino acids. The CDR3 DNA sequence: TGTGCCAGCAGCTTAATGGGGCAGGGGCACACTGAAGCTTTCTTT. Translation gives CASSLMGQGHTEAFF.

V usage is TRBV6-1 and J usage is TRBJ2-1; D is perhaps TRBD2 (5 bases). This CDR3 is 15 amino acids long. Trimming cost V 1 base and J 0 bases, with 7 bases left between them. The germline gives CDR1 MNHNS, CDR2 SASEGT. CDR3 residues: CASSEGRGSYNEQFF. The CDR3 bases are TGTGCCAGCAGTGAAGGACGGGGCTCCTACAATGAGCAGTTCTTC.

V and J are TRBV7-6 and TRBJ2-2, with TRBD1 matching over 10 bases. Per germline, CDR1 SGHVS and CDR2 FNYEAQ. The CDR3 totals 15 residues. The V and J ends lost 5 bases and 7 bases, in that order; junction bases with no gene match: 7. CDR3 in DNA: TGTGCCAGCAGCCCACGGACAGGGGGGGGCGGGGAGCTGTTTTTT. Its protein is CASSPRTGGGGELFF.

CDR3 loop: CASSARGSVNEQFF. The DNA for the CDR3 is TGTGCCAGCAGCGCCCGGGGATCTGTCAATGAGCAGTTCTTC. The rearrangement joins TRBV7-9 to TRBJ2-1, with D possibly being TRBD2 (5 bases). V dropped 5 bases and J dropped 6 bases, with 14 bases sitting between them. In germline, CDR1 is SEHNR, CDR2 FQNEAQ (reference sequence). CDR3 size: 14 residues.

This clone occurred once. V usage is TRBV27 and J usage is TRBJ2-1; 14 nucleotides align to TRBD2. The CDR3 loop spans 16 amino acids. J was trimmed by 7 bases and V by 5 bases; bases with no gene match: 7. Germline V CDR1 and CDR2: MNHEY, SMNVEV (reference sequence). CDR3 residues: CASSIRLAGGHNEQFF. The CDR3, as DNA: TGTGCCAGCAGTATCCGACTAGCGGGAGGGCATAATGAGCAGTTCTTC.

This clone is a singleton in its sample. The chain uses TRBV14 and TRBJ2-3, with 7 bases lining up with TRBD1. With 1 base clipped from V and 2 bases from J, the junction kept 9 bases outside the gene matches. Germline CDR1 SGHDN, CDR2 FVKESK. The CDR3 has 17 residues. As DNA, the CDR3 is TGTGCCAGCAGCCAAGGTCGGACAGGATGGGACACAGATACGCAGTATTTT. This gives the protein CASSQGRTGWDTDTQYF.

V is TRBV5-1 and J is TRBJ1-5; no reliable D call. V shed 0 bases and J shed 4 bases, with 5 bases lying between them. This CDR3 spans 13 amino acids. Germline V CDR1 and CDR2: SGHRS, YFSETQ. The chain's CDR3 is CASSLGENQPQHF. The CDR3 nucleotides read TGCGCCAGCAGCTTGGGGGAAAATCAGCCCCAGCATTTT.